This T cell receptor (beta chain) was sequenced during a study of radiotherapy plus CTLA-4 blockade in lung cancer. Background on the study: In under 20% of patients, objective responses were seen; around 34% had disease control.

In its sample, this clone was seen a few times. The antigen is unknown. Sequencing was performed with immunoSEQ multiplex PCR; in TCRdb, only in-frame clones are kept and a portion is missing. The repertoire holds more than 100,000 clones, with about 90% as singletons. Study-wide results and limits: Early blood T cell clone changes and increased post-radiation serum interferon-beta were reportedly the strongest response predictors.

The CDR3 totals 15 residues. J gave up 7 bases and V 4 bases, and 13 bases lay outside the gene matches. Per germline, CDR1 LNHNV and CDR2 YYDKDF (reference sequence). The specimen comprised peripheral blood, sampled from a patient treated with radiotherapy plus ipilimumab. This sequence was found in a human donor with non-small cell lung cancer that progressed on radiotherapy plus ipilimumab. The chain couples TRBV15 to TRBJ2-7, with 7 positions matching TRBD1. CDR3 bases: TGTGCCACCAGCACTCGACAGGGCAGGAGTGGAGAGCAGTACTTC. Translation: CATSTRQGRSGEQYF.